This T cell receptor beta chain emerged from a study of T cells in Graves' hyperthyroidism and ophthalmopathy. Notes on the study in general: Most thyroid clonotypes expanded above 0.001 were also detected in blood.

Using RNA transcripts as the source, TCR beta CDR3 regions were amplified. HTBI primers were employed in a first-round RT-PCR of the TCR CDR3. TCRdb processed the multiplex PCR reads anew with MiXCR; each CDR3 protein has one entry. The data contain hundreds of thousands of distinct CDR3 sequences, around 16% of them singletons. Patients with uncontrolled infections, other autoimmune diseases, pregnancy or lactation were excluded. This clonotype came up many times. The antigen is not known. This clonotype originated in a middle-aged man with Graves' hyperthyroidism. The sample taken for sequencing was blood.

CDR3 amino acids: CASSKIPGLAGGPGTGELFF. The DNA of the CDR3 is TGTGCCAGCAGCAAGATCCCGGGACTAGCGGGGGGGCCGGGCACCGGGGAGCTGTTTTTT. The rearrangement joins TRBV12-3 or TRBV12-4 to TRBJ2-2, with 16 bases fitting TRBD2. The trim removed 6 bases at V and 4 bases at J, leaving 14 bases unmatched. There are 20 residues in the CDR3.